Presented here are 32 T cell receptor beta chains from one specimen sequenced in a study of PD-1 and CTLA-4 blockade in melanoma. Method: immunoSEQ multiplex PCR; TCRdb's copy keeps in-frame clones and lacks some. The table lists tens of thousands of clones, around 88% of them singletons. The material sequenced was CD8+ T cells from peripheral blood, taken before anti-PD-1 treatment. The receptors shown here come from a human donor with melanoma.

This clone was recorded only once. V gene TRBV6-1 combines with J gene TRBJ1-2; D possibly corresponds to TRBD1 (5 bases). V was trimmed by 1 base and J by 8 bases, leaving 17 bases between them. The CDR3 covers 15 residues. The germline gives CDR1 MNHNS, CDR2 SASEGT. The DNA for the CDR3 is TGTGCCAGCAGTGAAGGCCGGGTCCTGACAGTCGGCTACACCTTC. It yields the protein CASSEGRVLTVGYTF.

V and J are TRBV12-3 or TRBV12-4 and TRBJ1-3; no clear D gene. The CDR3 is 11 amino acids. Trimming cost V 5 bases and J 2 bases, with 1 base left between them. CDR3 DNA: TGTGCCAGCAGTCCTGGAAACACCATATATTTT. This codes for CASSPGNTIYF.

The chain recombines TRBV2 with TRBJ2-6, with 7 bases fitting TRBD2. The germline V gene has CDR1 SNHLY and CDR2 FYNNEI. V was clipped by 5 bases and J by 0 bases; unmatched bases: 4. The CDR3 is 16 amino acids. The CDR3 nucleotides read TGTGCCAGCAGTTTGGGACTAATCTCTGGGGCCAACGTCCTGACTTTC. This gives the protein CASSLGLISGANVLTF.

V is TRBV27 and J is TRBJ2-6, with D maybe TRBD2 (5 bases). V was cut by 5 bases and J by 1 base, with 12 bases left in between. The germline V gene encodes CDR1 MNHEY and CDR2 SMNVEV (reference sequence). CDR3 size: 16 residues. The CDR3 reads CASSPRRGSGANVLTF. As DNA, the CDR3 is TGTGCCAGCAGTCCCCGACGCGGGTCTGGGGCCAACGTCCTGACTTTC.

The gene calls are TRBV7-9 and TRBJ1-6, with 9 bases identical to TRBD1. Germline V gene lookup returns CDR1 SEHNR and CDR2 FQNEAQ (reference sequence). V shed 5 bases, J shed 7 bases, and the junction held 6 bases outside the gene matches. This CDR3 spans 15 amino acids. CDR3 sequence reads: CASSPRDRVNSPLHF. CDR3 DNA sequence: TGTGCCAGCAGCCCCAGGGACAGGGTAAATTCACCCCTCCACTTT.

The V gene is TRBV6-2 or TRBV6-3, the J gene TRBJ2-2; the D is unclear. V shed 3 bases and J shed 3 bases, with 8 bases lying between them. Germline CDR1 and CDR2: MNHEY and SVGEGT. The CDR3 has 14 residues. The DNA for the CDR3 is TGTGCCAGCAGTTATCGCCTTGACACCGGGGAGCTGTTTTTT. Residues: CASSYRLDTGELFF.

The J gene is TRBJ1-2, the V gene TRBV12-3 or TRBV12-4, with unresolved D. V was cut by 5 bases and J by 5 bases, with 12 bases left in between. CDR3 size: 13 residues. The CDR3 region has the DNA TGTGCCAGCAGTACGGACGGCACGTATGGCTACACCTTC. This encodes CASSTDGTYGYTF.

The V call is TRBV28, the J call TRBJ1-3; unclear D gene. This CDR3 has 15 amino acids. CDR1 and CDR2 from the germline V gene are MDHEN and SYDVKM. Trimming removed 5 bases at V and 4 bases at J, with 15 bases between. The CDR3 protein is CASSPSWGYGNTIYF. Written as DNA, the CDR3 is TGTGCCAGCAGTCCATCCTGGGGTTACGGAAACACCATATATTTT.

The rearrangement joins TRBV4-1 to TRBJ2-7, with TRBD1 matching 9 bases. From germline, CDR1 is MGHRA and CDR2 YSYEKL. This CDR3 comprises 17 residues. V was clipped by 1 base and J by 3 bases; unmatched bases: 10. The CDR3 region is CASSQAGVGQGFYEQYF. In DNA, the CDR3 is TGCGCCAGCAGCCAAGCTGGAGTCGGACAGGGGTTCTACGAGCAGTACTTC.

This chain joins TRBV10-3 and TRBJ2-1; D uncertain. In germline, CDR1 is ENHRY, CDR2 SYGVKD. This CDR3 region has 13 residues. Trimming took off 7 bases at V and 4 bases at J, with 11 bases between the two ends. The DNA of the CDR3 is TGTGCCATCACATTAGGGAAATACAATGAGCAGTTCTTC. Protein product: CAITLGKYNEQFF.

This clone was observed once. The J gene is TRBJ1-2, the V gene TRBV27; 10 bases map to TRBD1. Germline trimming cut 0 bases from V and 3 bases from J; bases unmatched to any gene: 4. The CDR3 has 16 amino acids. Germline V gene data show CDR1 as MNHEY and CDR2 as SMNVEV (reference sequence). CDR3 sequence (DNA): TGTGCCAGCAGTTTATCGCGGACAGGGGGATACTATGGCTACACCTTC. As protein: CASSLSRTGGYYGYTF.

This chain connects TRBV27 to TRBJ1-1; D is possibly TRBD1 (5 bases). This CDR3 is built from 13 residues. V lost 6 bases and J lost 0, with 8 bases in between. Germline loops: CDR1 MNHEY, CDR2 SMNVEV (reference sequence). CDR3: CASRRGMNTEAFF. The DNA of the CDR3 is TGTGCCAGCAGGAGGGGTATGAACACTGAAGCTTTCTTT.

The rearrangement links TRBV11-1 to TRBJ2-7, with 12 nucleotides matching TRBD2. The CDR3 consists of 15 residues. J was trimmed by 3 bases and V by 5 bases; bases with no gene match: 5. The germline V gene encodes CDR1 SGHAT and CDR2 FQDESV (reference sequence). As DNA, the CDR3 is TGTGCCAGCAGCGGACTAGCGGGGTCGCACTACGAGCAGTACTTC. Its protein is CASSGLAGSHYEQYF.

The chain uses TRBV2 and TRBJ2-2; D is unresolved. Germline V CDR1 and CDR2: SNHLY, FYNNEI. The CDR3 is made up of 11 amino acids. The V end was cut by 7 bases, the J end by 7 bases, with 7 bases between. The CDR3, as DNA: TGTGCCAGCAATCTTAACGGGGAGCTGTTTTTT. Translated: CASNLNGELFF. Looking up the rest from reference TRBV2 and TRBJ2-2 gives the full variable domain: EPEVTQTPSHQVTQMGQEVILRCVPISNHLYFYWYRQILGQKVEFLVSFYNNEISEKSEIFDDQFSVERPDGSNFTLKIRSTKLEDSAMYFCASNLNGELFFGEGSRLTVL.

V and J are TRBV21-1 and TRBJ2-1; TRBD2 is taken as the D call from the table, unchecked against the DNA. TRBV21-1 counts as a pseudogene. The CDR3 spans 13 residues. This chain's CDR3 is CAHGGPSYNEQFF. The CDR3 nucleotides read TGTGCCCACGGGGGGCCCTCCTACAATGAGCAGTTCTTC.

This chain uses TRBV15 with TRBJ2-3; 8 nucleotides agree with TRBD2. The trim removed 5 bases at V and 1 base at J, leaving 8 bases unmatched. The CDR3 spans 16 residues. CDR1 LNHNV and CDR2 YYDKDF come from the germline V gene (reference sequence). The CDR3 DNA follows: TGTGCCACCAGCGGATCCACTAGCGGAGGCACAGATACGCAGTATTTT. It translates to CATSGSTSGGTDTQYF.

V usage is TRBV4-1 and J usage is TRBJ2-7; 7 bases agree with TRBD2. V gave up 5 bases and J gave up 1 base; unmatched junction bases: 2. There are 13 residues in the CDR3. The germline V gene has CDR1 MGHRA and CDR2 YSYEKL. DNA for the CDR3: TGCGCCAGCAGCGGGGAGGGGTCCTACGAGCAGTACTTC. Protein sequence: CASSGEGSYEQYF.

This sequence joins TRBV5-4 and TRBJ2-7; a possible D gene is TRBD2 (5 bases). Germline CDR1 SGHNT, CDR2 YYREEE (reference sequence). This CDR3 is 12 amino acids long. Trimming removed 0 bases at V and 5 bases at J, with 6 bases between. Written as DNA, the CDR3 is TGTGCCAGCAGCTTGGTCGGGAACGAGCAGTACTTC. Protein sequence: CASSLVGNEQYF.

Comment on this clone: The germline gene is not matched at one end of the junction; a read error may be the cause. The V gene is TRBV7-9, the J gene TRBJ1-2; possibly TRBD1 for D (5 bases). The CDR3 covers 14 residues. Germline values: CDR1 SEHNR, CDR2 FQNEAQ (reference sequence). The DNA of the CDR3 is TGTGCCAGCAGCCCTGACAGTTATAACTTTGGCTACACCTTC. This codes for CASSPDSYNFGYTF.

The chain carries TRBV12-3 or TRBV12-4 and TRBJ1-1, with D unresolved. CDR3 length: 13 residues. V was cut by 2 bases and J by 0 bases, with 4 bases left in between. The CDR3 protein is CASSLNLNTEAFF. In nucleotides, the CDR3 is TGTGCCAGCAGTTTAAACCTGAACACTGAAGCTTTCTTT.

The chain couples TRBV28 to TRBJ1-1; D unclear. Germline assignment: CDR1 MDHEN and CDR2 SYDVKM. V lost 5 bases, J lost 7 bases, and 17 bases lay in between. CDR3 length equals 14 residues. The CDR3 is CASSRGRGWNEAFF. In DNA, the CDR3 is TGTGCCAGCAGTCGGGGTCGAGGATGGAATGAAGCTTTCTTT.

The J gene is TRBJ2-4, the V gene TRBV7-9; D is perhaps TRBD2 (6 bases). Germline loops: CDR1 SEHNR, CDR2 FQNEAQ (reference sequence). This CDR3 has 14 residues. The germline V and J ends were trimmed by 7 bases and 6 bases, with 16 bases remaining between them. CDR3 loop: CASTGLSGVNIQYF. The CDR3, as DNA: TGTGCCAGCACAGGGCTATCGGGGGTAAACATTCAGTACTTC.

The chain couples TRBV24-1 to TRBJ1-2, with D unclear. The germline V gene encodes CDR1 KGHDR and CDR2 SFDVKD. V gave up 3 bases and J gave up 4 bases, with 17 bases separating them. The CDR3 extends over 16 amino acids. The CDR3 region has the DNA TGTGCCACCAGTGATCCCCTTTCTCGCGCCGGCTATGGCTACACCTTC. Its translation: CATSDPLSRAGYGYTF.

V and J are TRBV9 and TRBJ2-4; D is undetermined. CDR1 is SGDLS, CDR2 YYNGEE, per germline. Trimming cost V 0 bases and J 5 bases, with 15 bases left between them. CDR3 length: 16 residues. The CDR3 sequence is CASSVAPVFSENIQYF. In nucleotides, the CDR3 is TGTGCCAGCAGCGTAGCTCCCGTTTTTAGTGAAAACATTCAGTACTTC.

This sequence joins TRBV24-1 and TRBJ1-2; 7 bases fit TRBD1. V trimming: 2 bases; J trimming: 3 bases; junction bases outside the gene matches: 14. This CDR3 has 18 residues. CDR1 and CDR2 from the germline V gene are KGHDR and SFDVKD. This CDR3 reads CATSDSGWGRGQDYGYTF. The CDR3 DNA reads TGTGCCACCAGTGATTCAGGGTGGGGGCGCGGACAGGACTATGGCTACACCTTC.

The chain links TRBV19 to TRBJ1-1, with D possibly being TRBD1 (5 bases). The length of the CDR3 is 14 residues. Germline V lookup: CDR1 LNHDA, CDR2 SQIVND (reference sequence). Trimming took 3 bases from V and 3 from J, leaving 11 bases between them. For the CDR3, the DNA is TGTGCCAGTAGTATTATATTGGGGGACACTGAAGCTTTCTTT. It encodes CASSIILGDTEAFF.

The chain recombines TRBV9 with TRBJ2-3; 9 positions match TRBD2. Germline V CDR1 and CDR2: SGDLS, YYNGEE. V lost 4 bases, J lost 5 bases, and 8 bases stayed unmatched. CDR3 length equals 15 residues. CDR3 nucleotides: TGTGCCAGCAGCAAATTTAGCGGGGGAATAGATACGCAGTATTTT. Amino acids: CASSKFSGGIDTQYF.

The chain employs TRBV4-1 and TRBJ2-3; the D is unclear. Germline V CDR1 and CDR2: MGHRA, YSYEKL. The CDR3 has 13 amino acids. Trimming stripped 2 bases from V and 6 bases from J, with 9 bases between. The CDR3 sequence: CASSQTAFDTQYF. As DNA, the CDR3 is TGCGCCAGCAGCCAAACGGCCTTTGATACGCAGTATTTT.

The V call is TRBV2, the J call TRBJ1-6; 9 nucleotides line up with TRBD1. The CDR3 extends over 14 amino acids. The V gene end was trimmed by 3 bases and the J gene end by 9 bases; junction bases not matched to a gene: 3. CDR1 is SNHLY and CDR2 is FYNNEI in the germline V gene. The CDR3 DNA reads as TGTGCCAGCAGTGAGACAGGGGGGGGTTCACCCCTCCACTTT. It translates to CASSETGGGSPLHF.

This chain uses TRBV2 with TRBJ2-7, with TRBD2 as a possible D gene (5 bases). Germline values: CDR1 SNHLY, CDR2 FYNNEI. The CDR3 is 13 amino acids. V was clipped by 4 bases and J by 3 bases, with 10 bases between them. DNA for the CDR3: TGTGCCAGCAGTGTTGGCGGGCACTACGAGCAGTACTTC. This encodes CASSVGGHYEQYF.

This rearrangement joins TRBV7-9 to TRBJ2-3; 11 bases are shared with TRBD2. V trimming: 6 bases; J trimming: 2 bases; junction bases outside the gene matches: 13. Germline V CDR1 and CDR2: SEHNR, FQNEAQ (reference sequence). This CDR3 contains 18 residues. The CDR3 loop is CASRYLTLAGATTDTQYF. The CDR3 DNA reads TGTGCCAGCAGGTACCTCACACTAGCGGGGGCCACCACAGATACGCAGTATTTT. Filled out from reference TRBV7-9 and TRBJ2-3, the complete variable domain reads DTGVSQNPRHKITKRGQNVTFRCDPISEHNRLYWYRQTLGQGPEFLTYFQNEAQLEKSRLLSDRFSAERPKGSFSTLEIQRTEQGDSAMYLCASRYLTLAGATTDTQYFGPGTRLTVL.

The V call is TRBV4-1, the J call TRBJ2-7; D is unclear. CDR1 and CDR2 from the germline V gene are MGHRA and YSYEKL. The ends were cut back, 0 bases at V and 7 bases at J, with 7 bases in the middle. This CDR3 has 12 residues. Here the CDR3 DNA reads TGCGCCAGCAGCCAAGATTATCAGGAGCAGTACTTC. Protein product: CASSQDYQEQYF.